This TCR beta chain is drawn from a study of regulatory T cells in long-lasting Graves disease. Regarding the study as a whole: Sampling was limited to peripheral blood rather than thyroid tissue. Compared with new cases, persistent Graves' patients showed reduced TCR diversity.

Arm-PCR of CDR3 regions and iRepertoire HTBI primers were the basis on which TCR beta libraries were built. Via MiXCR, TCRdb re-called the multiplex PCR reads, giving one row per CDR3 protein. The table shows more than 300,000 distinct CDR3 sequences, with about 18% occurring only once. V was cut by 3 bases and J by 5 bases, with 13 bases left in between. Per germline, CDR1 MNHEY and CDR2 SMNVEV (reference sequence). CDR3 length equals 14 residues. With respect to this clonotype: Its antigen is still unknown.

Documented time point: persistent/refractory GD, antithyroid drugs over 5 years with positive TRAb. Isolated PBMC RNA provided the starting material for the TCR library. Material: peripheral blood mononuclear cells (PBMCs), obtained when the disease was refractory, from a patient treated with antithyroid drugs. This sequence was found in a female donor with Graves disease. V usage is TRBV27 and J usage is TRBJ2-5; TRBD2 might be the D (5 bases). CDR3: CASSFSGSWETQYF. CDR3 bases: TGTGCCAGCAGTTTCTCGGGGTCCTGGGAGACCCAGTACTTC.